This TCR beta chain derives from a study of cytomegalovirus exposure and HLA in healthy donors. Vbeta (60) and Jbeta (13) primers were used in the PCR. Profiled with immunoSEQ multiplex PCR; TCRdb holds only in-frame clones, not every one. The profile shows 90,000 to 120,000 clones, about 85% of them singletons. Whole-study findings and limits: Equally common other TCR beta chains were less clonally expanded than HLA-associated ones, a later analysis found.

In regard to this clone: The antigen is undetermined. Other DNA sequences in the same sample also yield this CDR3.

The CDR3 totals 13 residues. Germline CDR1 reads KGHSH; CDR2 reads LQKENI. The ends were cut back, 2 bases at V and 0 bases at J, with 4 bases in the middle. This TCR came from a man aged 30 to 45 in good health and CMV-seronegative. The gene calls are TRBV18 and TRBJ1-1; no definite D call. The sample taken for sequencing was PBMCs. This CDR3 is CASSPTVNTEAFF. The CDR3 coding sequence is TGTGCCAGCTCACCAACGGTGAACACTGAAGCTTTCTTT.